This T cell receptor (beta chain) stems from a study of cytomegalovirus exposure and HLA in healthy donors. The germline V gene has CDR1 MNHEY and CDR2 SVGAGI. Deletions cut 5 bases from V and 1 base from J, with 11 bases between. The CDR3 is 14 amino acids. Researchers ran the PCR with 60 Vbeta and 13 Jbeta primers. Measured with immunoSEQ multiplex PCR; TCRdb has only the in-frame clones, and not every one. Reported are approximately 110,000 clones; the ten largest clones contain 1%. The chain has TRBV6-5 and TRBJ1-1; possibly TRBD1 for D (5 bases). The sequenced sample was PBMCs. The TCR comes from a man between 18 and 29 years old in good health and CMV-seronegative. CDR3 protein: CASSQSGQNTEAFF. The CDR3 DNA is TGTGCCAGCAGTCAAAGTGGACAGAACACTGAAGCTTTCTTT.